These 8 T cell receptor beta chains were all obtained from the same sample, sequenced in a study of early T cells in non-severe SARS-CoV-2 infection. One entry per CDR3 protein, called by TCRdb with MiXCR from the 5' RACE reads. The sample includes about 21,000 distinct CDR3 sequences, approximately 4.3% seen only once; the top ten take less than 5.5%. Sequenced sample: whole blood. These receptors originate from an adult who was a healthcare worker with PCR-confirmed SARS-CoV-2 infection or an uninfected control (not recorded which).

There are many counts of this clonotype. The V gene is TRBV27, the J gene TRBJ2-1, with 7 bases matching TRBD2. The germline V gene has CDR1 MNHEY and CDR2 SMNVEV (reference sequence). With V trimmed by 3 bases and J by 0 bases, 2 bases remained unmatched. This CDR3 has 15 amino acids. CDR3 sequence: CASSFGRSSYNEQFF. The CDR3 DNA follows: TGTGCCAGCAGTTTCGGGAGGTCCTCCTACAATGAGCAGTTCTTC.

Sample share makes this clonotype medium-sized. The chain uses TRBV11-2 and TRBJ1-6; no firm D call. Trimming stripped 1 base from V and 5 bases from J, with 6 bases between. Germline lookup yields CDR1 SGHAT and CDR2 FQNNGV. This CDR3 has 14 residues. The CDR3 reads CASSLVQNNSPLHF. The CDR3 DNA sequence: TGTGCCAGCAGCTTAGTCCAGAATAATTCACCCCTCCACTTT.

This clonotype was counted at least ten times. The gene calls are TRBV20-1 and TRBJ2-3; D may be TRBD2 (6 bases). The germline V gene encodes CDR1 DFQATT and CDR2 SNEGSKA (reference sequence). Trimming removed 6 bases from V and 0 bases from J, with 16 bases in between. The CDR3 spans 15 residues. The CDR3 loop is CSAAPRTTSTDTQYF. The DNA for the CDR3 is TGCAGTGCCGCGCCCCGGACTACAAGCACAGATACGCAGTATTTT.

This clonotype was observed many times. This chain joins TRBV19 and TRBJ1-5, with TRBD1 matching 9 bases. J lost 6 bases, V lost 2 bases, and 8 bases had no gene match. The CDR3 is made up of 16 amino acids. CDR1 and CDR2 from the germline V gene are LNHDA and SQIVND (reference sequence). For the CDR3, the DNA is TGTGCCAGTAGTATAAACAGGGGGCGACAGGTTCAGCCCCAGCATTTT. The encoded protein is CASSINRGRQVQPQHF.

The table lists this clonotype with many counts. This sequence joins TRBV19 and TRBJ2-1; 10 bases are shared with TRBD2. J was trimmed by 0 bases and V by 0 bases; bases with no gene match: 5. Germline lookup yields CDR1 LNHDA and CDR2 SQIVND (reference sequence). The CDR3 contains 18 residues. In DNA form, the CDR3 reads TGTGCCAGTAGTATAGACGGGACTAGCGCAGACTCCTACAATGAGCAGTTCTTC. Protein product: CASSIDGTSADSYNEQFF. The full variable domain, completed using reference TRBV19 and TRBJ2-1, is DGGITQSPKYLFRKEGQNVTLSCEQNLNHDAMYWYRQDPGQGLRLIYYSQIVNDFQKGDIAEGYSVSREKKESFPLTVTSAQKNPTAFYLCASSIDGTSADSYNEQFFGPGTRLTVL.

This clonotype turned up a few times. CDR3 nucleotides: TGTGCCAGCAGTGAGGCCTCCCAGGGGACCCAGTACTTC. It encodes CASSEASQGTQYF. This rearrangement joins TRBV2 to TRBJ2-5; weak D call: TRBD1 (5 bases). The germline V and J ends were trimmed by 3 bases and 7 bases, with 12 bases remaining between them. The CDR3 totals 13 residues. Germline CDR1 reads SNHLY; CDR2 reads FYNNEI. The full variable domain, rest sourced from reference TRBV2 and TRBJ2-5, is EPEVTQTPSHQVTQMGQEVILRCVPISNHLYFYWYRQILGQKVEFLVSFYNNEISEKSEIFDDQFSVERPDGSNFTLKIRSTKLEDSAMYFCASSEASQGTQYFGPGTRLLVL.

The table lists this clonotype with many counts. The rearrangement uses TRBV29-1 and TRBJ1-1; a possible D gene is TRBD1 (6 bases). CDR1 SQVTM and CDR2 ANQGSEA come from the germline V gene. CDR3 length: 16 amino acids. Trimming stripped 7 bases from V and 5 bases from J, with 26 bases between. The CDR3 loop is CSAGLGAQGRGTEAFF. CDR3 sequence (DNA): TGCAGCGCGGGTTTGGGGGCGCAGGGTCGAGGAACTGAAGCTTTCTTT.

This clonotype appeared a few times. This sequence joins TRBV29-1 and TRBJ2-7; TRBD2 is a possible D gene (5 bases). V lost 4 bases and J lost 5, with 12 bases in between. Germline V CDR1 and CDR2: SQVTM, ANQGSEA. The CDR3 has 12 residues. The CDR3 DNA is TGCAGCGTTGGATTAGCGAGCGACGAGCAGTACTTC. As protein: CSVGLASDEQYF.